The clone carrying this T cell receptor (beta chain) was observed a single time. The data were taken from a study of T cell responses to AZD1222 COVID-19 vaccine. Clones were sequenced by immunoSEQ multiplex PCR, and TCRdb holds only the in-frame ones, with some missing. The repertoire holds around 180,000 clones, with 88% as singletons. V was clipped by 2 bases and J by 1 base, with 9 bases between them. Germline assignment: CDR1 SGDLS and CDR2 YYNGEE. This CDR3 is built from 14 residues. The J gene is TRBJ1-1, the V gene TRBV9; no clear D gene. The sample in question was peripheral blood, obtained on day 0 of AZD1222 vaccination. This TCR was recovered from an adult in good health. CDR3 in amino acids: CASSVQDGNTEAFF. The CDR3 bases are TGTGCCAGCAGCGTTCAGGACGGGAACACTGAAGCTTTCTTT.